A single T cell receptor (beta chain) is shown here with its context. This clone's antigen is unknown. These data come from a study of CXCR3-negative and CXCR3-positive naive CD8 T cells (dated by TCRdb to about 2019). Concerning the study at large: In total, roughly 140 million TRB reads were obtained, corresponding to roughly 1.5 +/- 0.3 million reads per library. The diversity and physicochemical repertoire analyses included about a dozen donors pooled from two independent experiments. The TRBV-TRBJ cluster analysis covered naive subsets from a handful of donors and memory cells from 3 donors.

For each CD8+ T cell subset, flow sorting was done in triplicate, and 300,000 to 350,000 cells per subset went directly into RLT lysis buffer. Naive CD8+ T cells were defined stringently as CD45RO-CCR7+CD27+CD95- to exclude memory contaminants. Peripheral blood mononuclear cells were isolated from buffy coats using standard density gradient centrifugation. Naive CXCR3-negative and CXCR3-positive CD8+ T cells were flow-sorted on a FACSAria III. Total RNA was extracted from sorted cells with an RNeasy Mini Kit. What the research found in general, with its limitations: Both naive subsets had comparably high repertoire diversity, while memory CD8+ T cells had much lower repertoire diversity. Compared with CXCR3-negative naive cells, CXCR3-positive naive cells had TRB CDR3s with higher hydrophobicity (lower Kidera factor 4), lower energy, and higher strength and volume indices. TRBV-TRBJ usage was similar between naive CXCR3-negative and CXCR3-positive cells from the same donor, while memory cells showed distinct patterns. Because surface CD5, which is linked to self-reactivity in mice, was comparable between the naive subsets, TCR interaction strength was also inferred from the physicochemical properties of TRB CDR3s. Because CXCR3 expression was partially decreased after cryopreservation, freshly isolated PBMCs were used for most assays.

Via the germline V gene, CDR1 is SGHTA and CDR2 FQGNSA. The CDR3, from cysteine to phenylalanine, totals 13 residues. No coding sequence is recorded. This sample was sequenced with a NextSeq 550. The Human TCR Profiling Kit (MiLaboratory) was used to prepare UMI-labeled 5' RACE TRB cDNA libraries. cDNA synthesis used the entire amount of extracted RNA, and PCR amplification then used the entire amount of cDNA produced. Libraries were prepared in parallel with an identical number of PCR cycles. Per the source publication's procedure: With a requirement of at least two reads per UMI, MIGEC and MiXCR extracted about 50,000 +/- 10,000 unique UMI-labeled TRB cDNA molecules per library. Each library averaged about 38,000 +/- 11,000 functional in-frame TRB CDR3 nucleotide clonotypes without stop codons. Diversity metrics, including normalized Shannon-Wiener and Chao1, were computed in VDJtools after downsampling to 5000 UMI-labeled TRB molecules per sample. Clonotype-size-weighted physicochemical properties of the central five CDR3 residues (interaction energy, strength, volume and Kidera factor 4) were computed in VDJtools. TCRdb reprocessed the reads and assigns one entry to each CDR3 protein sequence, leaving out DNA. The V and J calls were not made by the authors but by TCRdb's processing. This sample's listing comprises approximately 100,000 distinct CDR3 sequences. About 0.34% of the sample is held by the ten biggest clonotypes.

Sequences were obtained from naive CXCR3+ CD8+ T cells from blood. The label giving this sample's cell subset or site can be read as: CD45RO-CCR7+CD27+CD95- naive CD8+ T cells expressing CXCR3 (TNR3+). The sequence derives from a human donor in good health. Some clones in this sample may be carry-over from other donors' samples. The chain was built from TRBV7-2 and TRBJ1-1. The CDR3 region: CASSSRMNTEAFF.